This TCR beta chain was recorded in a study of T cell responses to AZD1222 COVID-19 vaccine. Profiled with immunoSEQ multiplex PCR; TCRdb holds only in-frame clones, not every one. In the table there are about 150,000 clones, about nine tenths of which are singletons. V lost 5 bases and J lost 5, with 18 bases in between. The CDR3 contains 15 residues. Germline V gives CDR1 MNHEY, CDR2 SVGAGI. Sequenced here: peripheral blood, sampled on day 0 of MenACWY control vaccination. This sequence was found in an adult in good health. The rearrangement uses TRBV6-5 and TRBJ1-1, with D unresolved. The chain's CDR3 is CASSPGAFIVTEAFF. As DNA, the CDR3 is TGTGCCAGCAGTCCCGGTGCCTTTATCGTAACTGAAGCTTTCTTT.